Listed here are 15 T cell receptor beta chains from one sample, sequenced in a study of cytomegalovirus exposure and HLA in healthy donors. It was with 60 Vbeta and 13 Jbeta primers that the PCR ran. TCRdb's copy holds only in-frame clones and misses some; the assay was immunoSEQ multiplex PCR. The sample records about 64,000 clones, around 66% being singletons. Sequenced: PBMCs. The receptor source for this set is a male donor in good health and CMV-seropositive.

Comment on this clone: This same CDR3 is encoded by further DNA sequences in the sample. This chain uses TRBV5-6 with TRBJ2-7; maybe TRBD2 (7 bases). The CDR3 loop spans 11 amino acids. CDR1 SGHDT and CDR2 YYEEEE come from the germline V gene. Between the trimmed V and J ends, which lost 4 bases and 6 bases, there was a span of 8 bases. The CDR3 loop reads CASSRGGEQYF. CDR3 bases: TGTGCCAGCAGCAGGGGGGGCGAGCAGTACTTC.

A few counts support this clone. V and J are TRBV6-5 and TRBJ2-2; D possibly corresponds to TRBD2 (7 bases). The V gene lost 6 bases and the J gene lost 8 bases, with 10 bases spanning the gap. The CDR3 length is 12 residues. Germline V lookup: CDR1 MNHEY, CDR2 SVGAGI. The CDR3 DNA is TGTGCCAGCAGCCGGGGGGCGGGGGAGCTGTTTTTT. Amino acids: CASSRGAGELFF.

The chain combines TRBV4-3 with TRBJ1-5; TRBD1 is a possible D gene (6 bases). CDR1 and CDR2 from the germline V gene are LGHNA and YSLEER. Deletions cut 5 bases from V and 6 bases from J, with 11 bases between. The CDR3 runs to 13 residues. CDR3 sequence (DNA): TGCGCCAGCAGCTGGCAGGGGTTTCAGCCCCAGCATTTT. Translated, it gives CASSWQGFQPQHF.

The rearrangement joins TRBV5-4 to TRBJ2-5; the match to TRBD2 covers 10 bases. CDR1 SGHNT and CDR2 YYREEE come from the germline V gene (reference sequence). The junction had 3 bases not matched to a gene; V was cut back by 4 bases and J by 3 bases. CDR3 length: 14 residues. CDR3 DNA sequence: TGTGCCAGCAGCGGGGGACTAGCGAAAGAGACCCAGTACTTC. Protein sequence: CASSGGLAKETQYF.

V is TRBV30 and J is TRBJ1-6; D is perhaps TRBD1 (6 bases). Germline lookup yields CDR1 GTSNPN and CDR2 SVGIG (reference sequence). This CDR3 has 16 amino acids. Trimming removed 0 bases from V and 2 bases from J, with 11 bases in between. The CDR3 protein is CAWSVGGGTYNSPLHF. The CDR3 DNA reads as TGTGCCTGGAGTGTGGGAGGGGGAACCTATAATTCACCCCTCCACTTT.

This sequence joins TRBV6-5 and TRBJ1-2; D unclear. In germline, CDR1 is MNHEY, CDR2 SVGAGI. The CDR3 runs 14 residues. The germline V and J ends were trimmed by 2 bases and 8 bases, with 15 bases remaining between them. CDR3 in DNA: TGTGCCAGCAGTTACGACCCCCGGCCGGGGGGCTACACCTTC. This gives the protein CASSYDPRPGGYTF.

The table lists this clone with a few counts. The rearrangement joins TRBV19 to TRBJ2-7; 11 positions match TRBD2. CDR1 is LNHDA, CDR2 SQIVND, per germline (reference sequence). V shed 5 bases and J 3 bases; nucleotides not matched to a gene: 6. The CDR3 sequence is 15 residues long. In DNA form, the CDR3 reads TGTGCCAGTAGTCGCCTACTAGCGGGGGACTACGAGCAGTACTTC. Protein product: CASSRLLAGDYEQYF.

This chain connects TRBV28 to TRBJ1-1; maybe TRBD1 (5 bases). The CDR3 consists of 13 residues. The V end lost 6 bases, the J end lost 3 bases, and 11 bases lay between the germline ends. Germline values: CDR1 MDHEN, CDR2 SYDVKM. CDR3 coding DNA: TGTGCCAGCAGCCTCGGGGGTGACACTGAAGCTTTCTTT. Translation gives CASSLGGDTEAFF.

The V and J genes are TRBV11-3 and TRBJ2-1; a weak D match, TRBD1 (6 bases). Trimming pared 0 bases from V and 1 base from J, leaving 16 bases between. Per the germline V gene, CDR1 is SGHNT and CDR2 is YENEEA. This CDR3 spans 18 amino acids. As DNA, the CDR3 is TGTGCCAGCAGCTTAGATCAAGGGGGAACGGGTTCCTACAATGAGCAGTTCTTC. It codes for CASSLDQGGTGSYNEQFF.

The chain uses TRBV19 and TRBJ2-5; D possibly corresponds to TRBD1 (5 bases). V dropped 3 bases and J dropped 2 bases, with 10 bases sitting between them. CDR3 length equals 14 residues. The germline V gene has CDR1 LNHDA and CDR2 SQIVND (reference sequence). CDR3: CASSIQPGQETQYF. CDR3 nucleotide sequence: TGTGCCAGTAGTATTCAGCCAGGGCAAGAGACCCAGTACTTC.

This chain links TRBV5-1 with TRBJ1-1; 8 nucleotides line up with TRBD1. Germline V gene data show CDR1 as SGHRS and CDR2 as YFSETQ. This CDR3 is 15 amino acids long. V was clipped by 4 bases and J by 4 bases; unmatched bases: 9. CDR3 nucleotide sequence: TGCGCCAGCAGCCAAAAAAGAACAGGGGGCACTGAAGCTTTCTTT. This encodes CASSQKRTGGTEAFF.

In this sample, this clone turned up a few times. The chain recombines TRBV10-1 with TRBJ2-3, with no clear D. Trimming took 6 bases from V and 0 from J, leaving 4 bases between them. This CDR3 has 12 residues. Germline loops: CDR1 WNHNN, CDR2 SYGVQD (reference sequence). This chain's CDR3 is CASSGSTDTQYF. DNA for the CDR3: TGCGCCAGCAGCGGGAGCACAGATACGCAGTATTTT.

This rearrangement joins TRBV14 to TRBJ1-3, with D uncertain. The germline V gene has CDR1 SGHDN and CDR2 FVKESK. The ends were cut back, 2 bases at V and 0 bases at J, with 2 bases in the middle. The CDR3 spans 13 residues. The chain's CDR3 is CASSQYSGNTIYF. As DNA, the CDR3 is TGTGCCAGCAGCCAATACTCTGGAAACACCATATATTTT.

V is TRBV5-1 and J is TRBJ2-2; the D gene is possibly TRBD1 (6 bases). The V and J ends lost 4 bases and 1 base respectively, with 8 bases between them. The CDR3 has 14 amino acids. Germline V gives CDR1 SGHRS, CDR2 YFSETQ. Here the CDR3 DNA reads TGCGCCAGCAGCAGGGGACAGAACACCGGGGAGCTGTTTTTT. This sequence encodes CASSRGQNTGELFF.

The V gene is TRBV27, the J gene TRBJ1-1; D ambiguous. Germline values: CDR1 MNHEY, CDR2 SMNVEV (reference sequence). The V and J ends lost 8 bases and 3 bases respectively, with 7 bases between them. The CDR3 has 11 amino acids. The CDR3 DNA reads TGTGCCAGCCAACTGTACACTGAAGCTTTCTTT. Translation: CASQLYTEAFF.